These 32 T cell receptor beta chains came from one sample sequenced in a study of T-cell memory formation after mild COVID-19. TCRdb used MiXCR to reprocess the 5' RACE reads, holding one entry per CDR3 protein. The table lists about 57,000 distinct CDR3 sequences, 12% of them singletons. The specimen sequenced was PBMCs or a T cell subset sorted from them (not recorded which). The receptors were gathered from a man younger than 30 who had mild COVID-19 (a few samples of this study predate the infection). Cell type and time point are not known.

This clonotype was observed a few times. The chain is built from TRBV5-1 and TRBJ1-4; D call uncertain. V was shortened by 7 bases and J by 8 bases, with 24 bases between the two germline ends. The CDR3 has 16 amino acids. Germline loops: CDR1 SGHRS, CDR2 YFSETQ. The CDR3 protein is CASSPERTTRVEKLFF. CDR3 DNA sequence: TGCGCCAGCTCCCCGGAGAGGACTACACGGGTGGAAAAACTGTTTTTT.

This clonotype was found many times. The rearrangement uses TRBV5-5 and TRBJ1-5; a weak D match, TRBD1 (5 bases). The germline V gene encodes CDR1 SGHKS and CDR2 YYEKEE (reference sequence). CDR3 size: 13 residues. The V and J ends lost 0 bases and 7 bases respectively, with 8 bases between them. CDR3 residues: CASSLGWDQPQHF. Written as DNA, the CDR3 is TGTGCCAGCAGCTTGGGATGGGACCAGCCCCAGCATTTT. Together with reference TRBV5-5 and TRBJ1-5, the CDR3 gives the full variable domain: DAGVTQSPTHLIKTRGQQVTLRCSPISGHKSVSWYQQVLGQGPQFIFQYYEKEERGRGNFPDRFSARQFPNYSSELNVNALLLGDSALYLCASSLGWDQPQHFGDGTRLSIL.

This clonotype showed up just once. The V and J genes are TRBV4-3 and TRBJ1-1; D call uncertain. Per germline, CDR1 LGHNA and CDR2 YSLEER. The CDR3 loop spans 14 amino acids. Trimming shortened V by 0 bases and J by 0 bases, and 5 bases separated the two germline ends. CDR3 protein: CASSQENMNTEAFF. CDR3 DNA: TGCGCCAGCAGCCAAGAGAACATGAACACTGAAGCTTTCTTT.

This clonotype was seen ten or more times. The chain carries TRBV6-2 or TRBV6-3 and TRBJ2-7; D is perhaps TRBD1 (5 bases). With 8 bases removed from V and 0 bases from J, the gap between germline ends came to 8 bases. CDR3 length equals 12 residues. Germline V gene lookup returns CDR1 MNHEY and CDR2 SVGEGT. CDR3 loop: CASWGSSYEQYV. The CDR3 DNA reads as TGTGCCAGCTGGGGCAGCTCCTACGAGCAGTACGTC.

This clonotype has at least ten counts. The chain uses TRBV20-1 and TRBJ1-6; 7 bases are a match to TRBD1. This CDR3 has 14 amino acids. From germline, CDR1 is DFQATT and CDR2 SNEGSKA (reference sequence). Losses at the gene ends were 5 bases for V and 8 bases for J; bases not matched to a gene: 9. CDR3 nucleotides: TGCAGTGCTCCAAAGACAGGGAGGGATTCACCCCTCCACTTT. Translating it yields CSAPKTGRDSPLHF.

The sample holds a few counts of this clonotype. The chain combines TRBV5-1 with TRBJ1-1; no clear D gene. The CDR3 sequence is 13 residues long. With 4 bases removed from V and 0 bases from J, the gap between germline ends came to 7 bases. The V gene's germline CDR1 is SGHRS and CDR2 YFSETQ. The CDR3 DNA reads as TGCGCCAGCAGCCTCCAGATGAACACTGAAGCTTTCTTT. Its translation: CASSLQMNTEAFF.

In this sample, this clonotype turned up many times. Written as DNA, the CDR3 is TGCGCCAGCAGCCAAGAGCTAGCGGGGGAAGGCAATGAGCAGTTCTTC. Amino acids: CASSQELAGEGNEQFF. The rearrangement uses TRBV4-3 and TRBJ2-1; 10 nucleotides line up with TRBD2. There are 16 residues in the CDR3. Trimming at V came to 0 bases and at J to 6 bases, leaving 5 bases not matched to a gene. The germline V gene has CDR1 LGHNA and CDR2 YSLEER.

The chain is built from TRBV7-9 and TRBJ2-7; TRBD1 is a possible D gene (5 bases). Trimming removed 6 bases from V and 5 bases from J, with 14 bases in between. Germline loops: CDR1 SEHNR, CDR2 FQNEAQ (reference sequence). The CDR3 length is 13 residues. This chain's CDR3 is CASRFWGRDEQYF. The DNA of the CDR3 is TGTGCCAGCAGATTCTGGGGCAGGGACGAGCAGTACTTC.

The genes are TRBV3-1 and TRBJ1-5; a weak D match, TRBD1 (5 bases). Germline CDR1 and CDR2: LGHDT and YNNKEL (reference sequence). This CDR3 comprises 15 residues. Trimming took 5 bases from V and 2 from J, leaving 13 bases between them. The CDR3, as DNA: TGTGCCAGCAGCGGGACCTGGGGAGGCAATCAGCCCCAGCATTTT. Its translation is CASSGTWGGNQPQHF.

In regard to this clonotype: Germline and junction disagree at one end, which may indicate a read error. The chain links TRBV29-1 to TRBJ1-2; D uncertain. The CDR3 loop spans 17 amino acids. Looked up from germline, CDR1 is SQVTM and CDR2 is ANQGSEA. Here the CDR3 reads CSVEDVPGAFPKYGYTF. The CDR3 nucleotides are TGCAGCGTTGAAGATGTGCCGGGTGCGTTTCCTAAGTATGGCTACACCTTC.

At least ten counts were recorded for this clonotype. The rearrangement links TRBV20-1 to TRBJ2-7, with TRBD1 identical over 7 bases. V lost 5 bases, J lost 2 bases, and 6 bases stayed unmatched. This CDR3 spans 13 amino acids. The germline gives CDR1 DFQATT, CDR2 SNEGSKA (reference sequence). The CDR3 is CSAWTGQTYEQYV. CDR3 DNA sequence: TGCAGTGCTTGGACAGGACAAACCTACGAGCAGTACGTC.

The CDR3 DNA is TGCAGTGCTAGAGTCCAGGGACCCTCCTATGGCTACACCTTC. It is translated as CSARVQGPSYGYTF. This rearrangement joins TRBV20-1 to TRBJ1-2, with D perhaps matching TRBD1 (5 bases). The germline V gene encodes CDR1 DFQATT and CDR2 SNEGSKA (reference sequence). The V end was cut by 1 base, the J end by 4 bases, with 13 bases between. The CDR3 has 14 residues.

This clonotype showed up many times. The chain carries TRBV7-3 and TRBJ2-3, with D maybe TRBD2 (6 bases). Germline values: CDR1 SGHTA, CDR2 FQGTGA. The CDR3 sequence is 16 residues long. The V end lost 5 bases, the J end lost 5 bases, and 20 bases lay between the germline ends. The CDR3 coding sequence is TGTGCCAGCAGCCAACACCCCAAGTCCGGGGGAGATACGCAGTATTTT. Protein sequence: CASSQHPKSGGDTQYF.

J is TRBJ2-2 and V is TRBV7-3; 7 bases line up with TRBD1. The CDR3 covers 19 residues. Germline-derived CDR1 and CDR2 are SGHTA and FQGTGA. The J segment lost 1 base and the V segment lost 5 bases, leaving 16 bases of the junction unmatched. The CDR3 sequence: CASSRRGRGKKVNTGELFF. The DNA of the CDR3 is TGTGCCAGCAGCCGACGCGGCAGGGGGAAAAAAGTGAACACCGGGGAGCTGTTTTTT.

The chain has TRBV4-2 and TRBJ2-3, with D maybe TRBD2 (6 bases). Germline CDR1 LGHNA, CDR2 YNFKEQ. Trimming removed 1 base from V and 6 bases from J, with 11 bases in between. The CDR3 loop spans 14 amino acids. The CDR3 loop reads CASSQATGEDTQYF. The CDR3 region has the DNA TGTGCCAGCAGCCAAGCCACGGGGGAGGATACGCAGTATTTT.

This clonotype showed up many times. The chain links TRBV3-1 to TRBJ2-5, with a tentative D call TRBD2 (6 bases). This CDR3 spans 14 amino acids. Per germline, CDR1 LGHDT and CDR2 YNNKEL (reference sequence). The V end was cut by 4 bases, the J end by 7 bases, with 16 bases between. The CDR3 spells CASSPGTDGRTQYF. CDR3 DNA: TGTGCCAGCAGCCCCGGGACTGACGGGAGGACCCAGTACTTC.

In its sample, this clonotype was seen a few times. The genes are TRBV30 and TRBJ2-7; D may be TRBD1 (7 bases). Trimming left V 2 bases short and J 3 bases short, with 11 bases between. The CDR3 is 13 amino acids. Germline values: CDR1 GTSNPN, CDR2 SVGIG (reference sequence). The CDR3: CAWSRQGGYEQYF. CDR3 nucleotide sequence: TGTGCCTGGAGTAGACAGGGAGGCTACGAGCAGTACTTC.

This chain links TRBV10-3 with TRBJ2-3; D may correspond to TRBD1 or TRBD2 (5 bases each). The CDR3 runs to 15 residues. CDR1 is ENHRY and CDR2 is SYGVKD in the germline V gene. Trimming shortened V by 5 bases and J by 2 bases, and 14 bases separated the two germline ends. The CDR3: CAISHGGLITDTQYF. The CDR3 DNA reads TGTGCCATCAGTCATGGGGGTCTAATCACAGATACGCAGTATTTT.

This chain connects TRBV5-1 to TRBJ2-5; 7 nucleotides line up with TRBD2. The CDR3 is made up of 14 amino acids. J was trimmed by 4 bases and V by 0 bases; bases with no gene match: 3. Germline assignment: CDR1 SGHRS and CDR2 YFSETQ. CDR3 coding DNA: TGCGCCAGCAGCTTGGGGCTAGCGGTAGAGACCCAGTACTTC. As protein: CASSLGLAVETQYF.

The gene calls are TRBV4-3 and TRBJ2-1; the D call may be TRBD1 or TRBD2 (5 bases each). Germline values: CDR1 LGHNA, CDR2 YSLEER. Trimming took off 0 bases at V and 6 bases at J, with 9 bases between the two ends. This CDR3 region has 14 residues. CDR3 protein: CASSQDSGPNEQFF. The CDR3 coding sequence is TGCGCCAGCAGCCAAGATTCGGGACCCAATGAGCAGTTCTTC.

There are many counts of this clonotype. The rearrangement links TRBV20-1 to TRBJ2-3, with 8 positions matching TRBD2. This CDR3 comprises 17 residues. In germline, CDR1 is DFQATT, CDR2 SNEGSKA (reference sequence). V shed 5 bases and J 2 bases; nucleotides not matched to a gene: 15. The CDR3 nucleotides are TGCAGTGCTCCGAGCTTGGGGGAGCGGGGGACCACAGATACGCAGTATTTT. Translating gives CSAPSLGERGTTDTQYF.

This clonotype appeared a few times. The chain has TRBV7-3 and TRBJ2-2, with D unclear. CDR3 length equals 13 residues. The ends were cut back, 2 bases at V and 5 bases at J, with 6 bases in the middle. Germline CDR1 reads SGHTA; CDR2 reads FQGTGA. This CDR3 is CASSLQRTGELFF. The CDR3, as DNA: TGTGCCAGCAGCTTACAACGGACCGGGGAGCTGTTTTTT.

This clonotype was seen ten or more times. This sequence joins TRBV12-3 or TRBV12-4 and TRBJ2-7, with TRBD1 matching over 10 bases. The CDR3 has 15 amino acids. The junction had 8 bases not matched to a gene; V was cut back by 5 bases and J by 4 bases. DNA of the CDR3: TGTGCCAGCAGTCCGATGGGACAGGGGCCTTACGAGCAGTACTTC. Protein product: CASSPMGQGPYEQYF.

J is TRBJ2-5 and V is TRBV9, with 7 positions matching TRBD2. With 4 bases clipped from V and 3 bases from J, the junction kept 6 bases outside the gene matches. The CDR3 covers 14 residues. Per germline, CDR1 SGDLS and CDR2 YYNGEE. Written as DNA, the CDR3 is TGTGCCAGCAGCCATACTAGCGCTGAAGAGACCCAGTACTTC. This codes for CASSHTSAEETQYF.

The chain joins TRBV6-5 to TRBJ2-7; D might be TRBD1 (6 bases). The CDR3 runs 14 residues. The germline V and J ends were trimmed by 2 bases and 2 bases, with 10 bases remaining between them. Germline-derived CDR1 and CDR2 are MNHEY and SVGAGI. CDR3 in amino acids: CASSYKDSTYEQYF. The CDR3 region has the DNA TGTGCCAGCAGTTACAAGGACAGCACCTACGAGCAGTACTTC.

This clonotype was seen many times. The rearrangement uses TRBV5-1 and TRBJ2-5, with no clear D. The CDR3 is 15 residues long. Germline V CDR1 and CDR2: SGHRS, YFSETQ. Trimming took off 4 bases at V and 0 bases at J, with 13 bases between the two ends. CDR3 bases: TGCGCCAGCAGCATTGGACCCACGTACCAAGAGACCCAGTACTTC. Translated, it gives CASSIGPTYQETQYF.

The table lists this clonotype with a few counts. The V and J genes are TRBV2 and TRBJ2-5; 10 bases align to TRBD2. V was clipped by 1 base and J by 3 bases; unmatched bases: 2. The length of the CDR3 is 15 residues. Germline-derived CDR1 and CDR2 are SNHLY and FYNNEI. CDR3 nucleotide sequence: TGTGCCAGCAGTGAAGTAGCGGGGGGTAAAGAGACCCAGTACTTC. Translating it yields CASSEVAGGKETQYF.

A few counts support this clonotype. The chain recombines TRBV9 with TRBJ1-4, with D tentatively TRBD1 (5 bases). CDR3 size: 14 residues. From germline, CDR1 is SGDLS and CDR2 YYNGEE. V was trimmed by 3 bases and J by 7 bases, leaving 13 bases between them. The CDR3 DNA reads TGTGCCAGCAGCGCGGGACGTGGGGGTGAAAAACTGTTTTTT. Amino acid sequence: CASSAGRGGEKLFF.

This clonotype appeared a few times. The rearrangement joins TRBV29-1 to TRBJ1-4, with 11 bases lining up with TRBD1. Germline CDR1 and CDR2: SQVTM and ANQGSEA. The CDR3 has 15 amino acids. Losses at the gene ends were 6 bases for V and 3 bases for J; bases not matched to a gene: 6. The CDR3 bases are TGCAGCGTCGGCAGGACAGGGGGCGCTAATGAAAAACTGTTTTTT. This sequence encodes CSVGRTGGANEKLFF.

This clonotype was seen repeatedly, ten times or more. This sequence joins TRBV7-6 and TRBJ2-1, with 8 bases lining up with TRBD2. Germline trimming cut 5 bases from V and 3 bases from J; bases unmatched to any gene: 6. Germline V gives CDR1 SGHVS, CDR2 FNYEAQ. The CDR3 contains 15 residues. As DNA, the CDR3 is TGTGCCAGCAGCCCCACGGGGGGGAACTACAATGAGCAGTTCTTC. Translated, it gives CASSPTGGNYNEQFF.

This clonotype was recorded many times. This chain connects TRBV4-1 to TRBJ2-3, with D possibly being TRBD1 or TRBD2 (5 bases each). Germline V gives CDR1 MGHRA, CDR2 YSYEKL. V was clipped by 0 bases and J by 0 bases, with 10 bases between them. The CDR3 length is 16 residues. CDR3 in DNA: TGCGCCAGCAGCCAAGAGGGGGTCCCTAGCACAGATACGCAGTATTTT. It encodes CASSQEGVPSTDTQYF.

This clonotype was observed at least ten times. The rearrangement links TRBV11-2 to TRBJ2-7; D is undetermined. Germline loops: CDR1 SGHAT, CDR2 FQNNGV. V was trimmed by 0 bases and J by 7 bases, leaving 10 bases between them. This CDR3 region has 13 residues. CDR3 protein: CASSLELAREQYF. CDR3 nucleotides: TGTGCCAGCAGCTTAGAATTAGCACGGGAGCAGTACTTC.